This T cell receptor beta chain was captured in a study of ipilimumab plus nivolumab after autologous stem cell transplantation. TCRdb's copy holds only in-frame clones and misses some; the assay was immunoSEQ multiplex PCR. This table has tens of thousands of clones, 86% appearing once. Starting 14 to 28 days after autologous transplant, ipilimumab 1 mg/kg was given. Dosing: nivolumab 3 mg/kg IV, weeks 1, 4, 7, 10, then every two weeks to week 26. The TCR comes from a male donor with diffuse large B-cell lymphoma. Specimen: PBMCs, collected in a trial of ipilimumab plus nivolumab as post-transplant consolidation.

CDR3 DNA sequence: TGTGCCAGCAGTCCCTGGGGGGGGTTGAACACTGAAGCTTTCTTT. Translating it yields CASSPWGGLNTEAFF. The chain uses TRBV28 and TRBJ1-1; D possibly corresponds to TRBD1 (5 bases). V was trimmed by 5 bases and J by 0 bases, leaving 13 bases between them. CDR1 and CDR2 (germline): MDHEN, SYDVKM. CDR3 length equals 15 residues.